Listed here are 32 T cell receptor beta chains from one sample, sequenced in a study of T cell changes during pregnancy in multiple sclerosis. Assay used: immunoSEQ multiplex PCR; TCRdb lists only in-frame clones, some missing. The sample has some 50,000 clones, 75% to 95% seen once. The source was CD8+ T cells from peripheral blood mononuclear cells, collected in the second trimester of pregnancy. The source is a female donor with multiple sclerosis, enrolled in a pregnancy study.

The chain joins TRBV7-6 to TRBJ1-1, with a tentative D call TRBD1 (6 bases). CDR1 and CDR2 from the germline V gene are SGHVS and FNYEAQ. Trimming stripped 2 bases from V and 0 bases from J, with 22 bases between. This CDR3 is built from 19 residues. CDR3 bases: TGTGCCAGCAGCTTAAGCGGTCGGTGGACAGAAGGAATGAACACTGAAGCTTTCTTT. It specifies CASSLSGRWTEGMNTEAFF. Using reference TRBV7-6 and TRBJ1-1 for the parts outside the CDR3, the full variable domain is GAGVSQSPRYKVTKRGQDVALRCDPISGHVSLYWYRQALGQGPEFLTYFNYEAQQDKSGLPNDRFSAERPEGSISTLTIQRTEQRDSAMYRCASSLSGRWTEGMNTEAFFGQGTRLTVV.

This rearrangement joins TRBV15 to TRBJ2-1, with TRBD1 matching over 7 bases. V shed 4 bases, J shed 10 bases, and the junction held 13 bases outside the gene matches. The CDR3 runs 15 residues. The germline V gene encodes CDR1 LNHNV and CDR2 YYDKDF (reference sequence). In DNA, the CDR3 is TGTGCCACCAGCACGAACGTGGCGCAGGGGGACGAGCAGTTCTTC. It specifies CATSTNVAQGDEQFF.

The chain joins TRBV9 to TRBJ2-1; 10 bases map to TRBD2. V lost 0 bases to trimming and J lost 10 bases; unmatched junction nucleotides: 4. CDR1 and CDR2 (germline): SGDLS, YYNGEE. The CDR3 is made up of 14 amino acids. CDR3 coding DNA: TGTGCCAGCAGCGTAGTTAGCGGGGGGCAGGAGCAGTTCTTC. Translating gives CASSVVSGGQEQFF.

CDR3 nucleotides: TGTGCCAGCAGCACCGAGGGGGCTTCTCCAGATACGCAGTATTTT. Its protein is CASSTEGASPDTQYF. V is TRBV6-6 and J is TRBJ2-3, with TRBD1 matching over 7 bases. The CDR3 has 15 residues. After removal of 6 bases from V and 4 bases from J, the junction contained 10 bases not matched to a gene. CDR1 MNHNY and CDR2 SVGAGI come from the germline V gene (reference sequence).

This clone was found once. The rearrangement uses TRBV6-4 and TRBJ2-3; D is unclear. Trimming took 0 bases from V and 2 from J, leaving 3 bases between them. Germline V gene sequence: CDR1 MRHNA, CDR2 SNTAGT. The CDR3 covers 13 residues. In DNA form, the CDR3 reads TGTGCCAGCAGTGACTCCCACACAGATACGCAGTATTTT. Its protein is CASSDSHTDTQYF.

This clone was seen once. J is TRBJ1-1 and V is TRBV9; no firm D call. CDR1 and CDR2 (germline): SGDLS, YYNGEE. The CDR3 spans 14 residues. The V gene lost 0 bases and the J gene lost 3 bases, with 9 bases spanning the gap. CDR3 amino acids: CASSVAAGYTEAFF. Here the CDR3 DNA reads TGTGCCAGCAGCGTAGCTGCAGGATACACTGAAGCTTTCTTT.

The rearrangement links TRBV6-6 to TRBJ1-2; possible D gene TRBD1, 5 bases. With 0 bases removed from V and 5 bases from J, the gap between germline ends came to 16 bases. The CDR3 contains 16 residues. CDR1 MNHNY and CDR2 SVGAGI come from the germline V gene (reference sequence). The CDR3 protein is CASSYSMHPGIYGYTF. The CDR3 DNA is TGTGCCAGCAGTTACTCGATGCATCCAGGGATTTATGGCTACACCTTC.

This clone was observed a few times. The V call is TRBV30, the J call TRBJ1-2, with unresolved D. The V and J ends lost 3 bases and 5 bases respectively, with 22 bases between them. The CDR3 extends over 16 amino acids. In germline, CDR1 is GTSNPN, CDR2 SVGIG (reference sequence). The CDR3 spells CAWSTDYRGSQYGYTF. The DNA for the CDR3 is TGTGCCTGGAGCACCGATTACCGCGGGTCGCAGTATGGCTACACCTTC.

The chain is built from TRBV7-9 and TRBJ2-1, with D hard to call. Germline CDR1 is SEHNR and CDR2 is FQNEAQ (reference sequence). This CDR3 contains 11 residues. Trimming pared 5 bases from V and 8 bases from J, leaving 7 bases between. The CDR3 nucleotides read TGTGCCAGCAGCCATGCGGATGAGCAGTTCTTC. Translating gives CASSHADEQFF.

The genes are TRBV6-5 and TRBJ2-1, with a weak D call TRBD1 (5 bases). The V gene lost 2 bases and the J gene lost 2 bases, with 10 bases spanning the gap. CDR1 is MNHEY and CDR2 is SVGAGI in the germline V gene. This CDR3 has 15 residues. CDR3 DNA sequence: TGTGCCAGCAGTTACGATACAGGCGCCTACAATGAGCAGTTCTTC. Amino acid sequence: CASSYDTGAYNEQFF.

The rearrangement joins TRBV7-8 to TRBJ2-7; D unclear. Deletions cut 3 bases from V and 1 base from J, with 7 bases between. Germline V lookup: CDR1 SGHVS, CDR2 FQNEAQ. This CDR3 is built from 13 residues. Written as DNA, the CDR3 is TGTGCCAGCAGCTTCCCAGGATCCTACGAGCAGTACTTC. It yields the protein CASSFPGSYEQYF.

The J gene is TRBJ2-7, the V gene TRBV9, with 10 bases matching TRBD2. Germline values: CDR1 SGDLS, CDR2 YYNGEE. CDR3 length: 14 residues. Trimming took 4 bases from V and 5 from J; bases not matched to a gene: 6. The CDR3 DNA is TGTGCCAGCAGCCCAGCGGGGGGGCGGAACGAGCAGTACTTC. Encoded protein: CASSPAGGRNEQYF.

This chain connects TRBV15 to TRBJ2-1; TRBD2 might be the D (6 bases). CDR3 length: 14 residues. Looked up from germline, CDR1 is LNHNV and CDR2 is YYDKDF (reference sequence). Deletions cut 5 bases from V and 5 bases from J, with 13 bases between. CDR3 nucleotides: TGTGCCACCAGCCGCCGCGGGACTCACAATGAGCAGTTCTTC. Protein product: CATSRRGTHNEQFF.

The chain links TRBV19 to TRBJ2-1; 7 positions agree with TRBD2. The V gene end was trimmed by 11 bases and the J gene end by 3 bases; junction bases not matched to a gene: 13. The CDR3 loop spans 15 amino acids. The germline CDR1 and CDR2 sequences are LNHDA and SQIVND (reference sequence). CDR3 nucleotide sequence: TGTGCCTCCAAGGAGGCCGGGGGGAACTACAATGAGCAGTTCTTC. This codes for CASKEAGGNYNEQFF.

The chain is built from TRBV7-2 and TRBJ2-2; the D gene is possibly TRBD1 (5 bases). Trimming stripped 0 bases from V and 1 base from J, with 9 bases between. CDR3 size: 16 residues. CDR1 and CDR2 from the germline V gene are SGHTA and FQGNSA. The CDR3 loop is CASSLAPTGNTGELFF. The CDR3 nucleotides read TGTGCCAGCAGCTTAGCCCCTACAGGGAACACCGGGGAGCTGTTTTTT.

V usage is TRBV19 and J usage is TRBJ2-7, with D unclear. Trimming removed 6 bases at V and 0 bases at J, with 12 bases between. Germline assignment: CDR1 LNHDA and CDR2 SQIVND (reference sequence). The CDR3 consists of 14 residues. The CDR3 coding sequence is TGTGCCAGTAGACAGATTTACAGCTCCTACGAGCAGTACTTC. Its translation is CASRQIYSSYEQYF.

The CDR3 DNA reads as TGTGCCAGCAGTGCATCGGCGGGGTCCGAGCAGTACTTC. Amino acids: CASSASAGSEQYF. The gene calls are TRBV6-4 and TRBJ2-7, with D tentatively TRBD2 (6 bases). Germline CDR1 and CDR2: MRHNA and SNTAGT. V dropped 4 bases and J dropped 6 bases, with 13 bases sitting between them. The CDR3 is 13 residues long.

This clone was detected only a few times. This chain joins TRBV6-4 and TRBJ2-3, with a possible D match to TRBD2 (5 bases). This CDR3 comprises 14 residues. Per germline, CDR1 MRHNA and CDR2 SNTAGT. V was cut by 6 bases and J by 2 bases, with 12 bases left in between. Written as DNA, the CDR3 is TGTGCCAGCAGCGAAGCGGTTGACACAGATACGCAGTATTTT. As protein: CASSEAVDTDTQYF.

This clone has just one count. The rearrangement uses TRBV6-6 and TRBJ1-5; 7 positions match TRBD1. The V segment lost 6 bases and the J segment 2 bases; nucleotides outside the gene matches: 4. Germline CDR1 reads MNHNY; CDR2 reads SVGAGI (reference sequence). This CDR3 is built from 14 residues. For the CDR3, the DNA is TGTGCCAGCAGCGCCGGGACAGGCAATCAGCCCCAGCATTTT. The encoded protein is CASSAGTGNQPQHF.

The chain links TRBV9 to TRBJ1-2; D remains unclear. CDR1 and CDR2 from the germline V gene are SGDLS and YYNGEE. The CDR3 consists of 13 residues. V lost 0 bases and J 2 bases, leaving 5 bases between the germline ends. This chain's CDR3 is CASSVASNYGYTF. The CDR3 region has the DNA TGTGCCAGCAGCGTAGCTTCGAACTATGGCTACACCTTC.

This CDR3 reads CASSEGGSTGKGYEQYF. In nucleotides, the CDR3 is TGTGCCAGCAGTGAGGGGGGGTCGACAGGAAAAGGCTACGAGCAGTACTTC. The V call is TRBV25-1, the J call TRBJ2-7, with a weak D call TRBD2 (7 bases). The germline V gene has CDR1 MGHDK and CDR2 SYGVNS. This CDR3 is 17 amino acids long. V lost 3 bases and J lost 3, with 21 bases in between.

The sample holds one count of this clone. The V gene is TRBV29-1, the J gene TRBJ2-7, with a possible D match to TRBD2 (5 bases). CDR1 SQVTM and CDR2 ANQGSEA come from the germline V gene. V gave up 5 bases and J gave up 2 bases, with 19 bases separating them. The CDR3 has 15 amino acids. The CDR3: CSVTPGSGKPYEQYF. The CDR3 DNA follows: TGCAGCGTTACCCCGGGCTCCGGGAAGCCCTACGAGCAGTACTTC.

V gene TRBV7-9 combines with J gene TRBJ2-7; 10 bases line up with TRBD2. The CDR3 covers 15 residues. After removal of 5 bases from V and 0 bases from J, the junction contained 4 bases not matched to a gene. Germline CDR1 reads SEHNR; CDR2 reads FQNEAQ (reference sequence). CDR3 in amino acids: CASSPSGGDSYEQYF. The CDR3 nucleotides are TGTGCCAGCAGCCCAAGCGGGGGGGACTCCTACGAGCAGTACTTC.

V is TRBV6-6 and J is TRBJ1-2; D may be TRBD1 (5 bases). CDR1 and CDR2 (germline): MNHNY, SVGAGI (reference sequence). The ends were cut back, 6 bases at V and 5 bases at J, with 13 bases in the middle. This CDR3 contains 13 residues. CDR3 region: CASSFGTEYGYTF. The CDR3 DNA sequence: TGTGCCAGCAGCTTCGGGACTGAGTATGGCTACACCTTC.

Remarks on this clone: The same CDR3 can be traced to other DNA sequences in this sample. The genes are TRBV4-3 and TRBJ2-1, with 9 positions matching TRBD2. The V gene's germline CDR1 is LGHNA and CDR2 YSLEER. The CDR3 loop spans 15 amino acids. Trimming at V came to 1 base and at J to 4 bases, leaving 2 bases not matched to a gene. Here the CDR3 DNA reads TGCGCCAGCAGCCAAGGGCTAGCGGGGTACAATGAGCAGTTCTTC. Its translation is CASSQGLAGYNEQFF.

The rearrangement joins TRBV6-5 to TRBJ2-7; D gene ambiguous. The V and J ends lost 5 bases and 6 bases respectively, with 8 bases between them. Germline V CDR1 and CDR2: MNHEY, SVGAGI. This CDR3 spans 11 amino acids. In nucleotides, the CDR3 is TGTGCCAGCAGTGCTTCGGGCGAGCAGTACTTC. This codes for CASSASGEQYF.

By share, this clone counts as medium-sized. The V and J genes are TRBV6-4 and TRBJ2-2; TRBD1 agrees at 8 bases. This CDR3 has 15 residues. V lost 0 bases to trimming and J lost 7 bases; unmatched junction nucleotides: 4. Germline-derived CDR1 and CDR2 are MRHNA and SNTAGT. CDR3 residues: CASSDSAGGHGELFF. The CDR3 region has the DNA TGTGCCAGCAGTGACTCCGCAGGGGGCCACGGGGAGCTGTTTTTT.

Only one count was recorded for this clone. The chain couples TRBV4-3 to TRBJ2-7, with D perhaps matching TRBD2 (7 bases). Germline V gives CDR1 LGHNA, CDR2 YSLEER. Trimming left V 0 bases short and J 2 bases short, with 11 bases between. This CDR3 contains 15 residues. This chain's CDR3 is CASSQDRGAPYEQYF. In DNA form, the CDR3 reads TGCGCCAGCAGCCAAGATCGGGGGGCCCCCTACGAGCAGTACTTC.

This chain uses TRBV19 with TRBJ2-7, with D perhaps TRBD2 (5 bases). This CDR3 region has 15 residues. With 6 bases removed from V and 0 bases from J, the gap between germline ends came to 15 bases. CDR1 is LNHDA, CDR2 SQIVND, per germline (reference sequence). The CDR3: CASSTHSRGSYEQYF. For the CDR3, the DNA is TGTGCCAGTAGCACACACAGTCGGGGCTCCTACGAGCAGTACTTC. Based on the CDR3 plus reference TRBV19 and TRBJ2-7, the full variable domain is DGGITQSPKYLFRKEGQNVTLSCEQNLNHDAMYWYRQDPGQGLRLIYYSQIVNDFQKGDIAEGYSVSREKKESFPLTVTSAQKNPTAFYLCASSTHSRGSYEQYFGPGTRLTVT.

This chain uses TRBV7-9 with TRBJ2-5; D not resolved. V lost 2 bases and J lost 1, with 5 bases in between. The CDR3 loop spans 13 amino acids. Germline CDR1 reads SEHNR; CDR2 reads FQNEAQ (reference sequence). The chain's CDR3 is CASSLNTQETQYF. The CDR3, as DNA: TGTGCCAGCAGCTTAAACACCCAAGAGACCCAGTACTTC.

V usage is TRBV27 and J usage is TRBJ2-1; D call uncertain. Germline V gene sequence: CDR1 MNHEY, CDR2 SMNVEV (reference sequence). This CDR3 spans 13 amino acids. Trimming pared 4 bases from V and 3 bases from J, leaving 7 bases between. Written as DNA, the CDR3 is TGTGCCAGCAGTTCCGCGGACTACAATGAGCAGTTCTTC. This translates into CASSSADYNEQFF.

The V and J genes are TRBV23-1 and TRBJ1-2; possible D gene TRBD1, 6 bases. TRBV23-1 is annotated as an ORF whose role is uncertain. V lost 6 bases, J lost 7 bases, and 24 bases lay in between. The CDR3 loop spans 16 amino acids. CDR3 amino acids: CASSQPRTAGESGYTF. CDR3 sequence (DNA): TGCGCCAGCAGCCAACCTAGGACAGCCGGGGAAAGTGGCTACACCTTC.